The rows below give T cell receptor beta chains drawn from one sample of a study of blood T cell repertoires in COVID-19. Clones were sequenced by immunoSEQ multiplex PCR, and TCRdb holds only the in-frame ones, with some missing. The sample has some 350,000 clones, 85% to 90% seen once; the top ten hold about 6%. Material: peripheral blood. The receptors come from a woman aged 50 to 60 with COVID-19, enrolled during active disease. The CDR3 runs from the conserved cysteine through the conserved F or W. A D gene is named only where the DNA matches it firmly. The size entry is marked missing in some rows and otherwise reads once, few, many or a size class.

j_call clone_size v_call d_call cdr3_nt cdr3_aa
TRBJ1-2 - TRBV7-2 - TGTGCCAGCAGCTCCAACTGGGACACTGGCTACACCTTC CASSSNWDTGYTF
TRBJ1-5 - TRBV7-9 TRBD1 TGTGCCAGCAGCCCCACCACCGGGACAGGGGCTTTTCTTCAGCCCCAGCATTTT CASSPTTGTGAFLQPQHF
TRBJ2-5 - TRBV6-5 - TGTGCCAGCAGTTACTCGTCAGGAATCCCAGAGACCCAGTACTTC CASSYSSGIPETQYF
TRBJ2-5 - TRBV7-9 - TGTGCCAGCAGCTTCTGGGGTACGGGCGGGAGACTACAGGGAGAGACCCAGTACTTC CASSFWGTGGRLQGETQYF
TRBJ2-5 once TRBV11-2 TRBD2 TGTGCCAGCAGCTTACGGGGCGGGGGGGAGACCCAGTACTTC CASSLRGGGETQYF
TRBJ1-1 - TRBV19 - TGTGCCAGTAGTACATCCCGGGATCCTGTAGGGACTGAAGCTTTCTTT CASSTSRDPVGTEAFF
TRBJ2-7 few TRBV7-6 - TGTGCCAGCAGCCTCTCTGGCAGGGGCACCTACGAGCAGTACTTC CASSLSGRGTYEQYF
TRBJ2-1 - TRBV11-3 TRBD1 TGTGCCAGCAGACCAATAGTTGACAGGGGTTACAATGAGCAGTTCTTC CASRPIVDRGYNEQFF
TRBJ2-2 - TRBV30 TRBD2 TGTGCCTGCGTAGTGACTAGCGGGAGGGCCCTTCCGAACACCGGGGAGCTGTTTTTT CACVVTSGRALPNTGELFF
TRBJ2-4 - TRBV2 - TGTGCCAGCAGTGAGGAGGGGCCGATAGCCAAAAACATTCAGTACTTC CASSEEGPIAKNIQYF
TRBJ1-4 - TRBV20-1 - TGCAGTGCTAGAAACAGGGAAAAACTGTTTTTT CSARNREKLFF
TRBJ1-2 - TRBV10-3 TRBD1 TGTGCCATCAGCCGCGGGACAGGGATTAACTATGGCTACACCTTC CAISRGTGINYGYTF
TRBJ2-7 - TRBV4-3 - TGCGCCAGCAGCCGAGGGTATGGGGCCTACGAGCAGTACTTC CASSRGYGAYEQYF
TRBJ2-7 - TRBV14 - TGTGCCAGCAGCCAAGCATACCTATACGAGCAGTACTTC CASSQAYLYEQYF
TRBJ2-2 - TRBV24-1 TRBD1 TGTGCCACCAGCCCTAGGTCAGGGGGAAACGGGGAGCTGTTTTTT CATSPRSGGNGELFF
TRBJ2-7 - TRBV2 TRBD1 TGTGCCATCCTCGTGTCCGGGACAGCCTCCTACGAGCAGTACTTC CAILVSGTASYEQYF
TRBJ2-6 - TRBV11-3 - TGTGCCAGCAGCCCCATTTCTGGGGCCAACGTCCTGACTTTC CASSPISGANVLTF
TRBJ1-5 - TRBV15 - TGTGCCACCAGCAGAGCCGGGTCAGTCAATCAGCCCCAGCATTTT CATSRAGSVNQPQHF
TRBJ1-2 - TRBV7-9 TRBD1 TGTGCCAGCAGCCAAGGACAGGCCTATGGCTACACCTTC CASSQGQAYGYTF
TRBJ1-1 - TRBV11-3 TRBD1 TGTGCCAGCAGCTTAGGGACAGGACAGGGGGCAAGGAACACTGAAGCTTTCTTT CASSLGTGQGARNTEAFF
TRBJ1-3 - TRBV19 - TGTGCCAGTACCCCTTCTCAGGCGAGCTCTGGAAACACCATATATTTT CASTPSQASSGNTIYF
TRBJ1-1 - TRBV5-1 - TGCGCCAGCAGCTTGGTTCAGGGAACGAACACTGAAGCTTTCTTT CASSLVQGTNTEAFF
TRBJ1-5 - TRBV6-5 TRBD1 TGTGCCAGCAGTTACTACAGGGGGGACCAGCCCCAGCATTTT CASSYYRGDQPQHF
TRBJ2-3 - TRBV5-1 TRBD2 TGCGCCAGCAGCTTGTTAGCGGGAGTCGCAGATACGCAGTATTTT CASSLLAGVADTQYF
TRBJ2-2 - TRBV5-4 TRBD2 TGTGCCAGCAGCTCGGGAGGTTACACCGGGGAGCTGTTTTTT CASSSGGYTGELFF
TRBJ2-3 - TRBV3-1/TRBV3-2 - TGTGCCAGCAGCCAATGGGCCAGCTTGGCAGATACGCAGTATTTT CASSQWASLADTQYF
TRBJ2-1 - TRBV21-1 - - CASSKVGEGIVSYNEQFF
TRBJ2-1 - TRBV5-1 TRBD2 TGCGCCAGCAGCTTCCTTCTAGCGGGAAGTGAGCAGTTCTTC CASSFLLAGSEQFF
TRBJ2-2 - TRBV18 - TGTGCCAGTATGAAAGCTAACGCGAACACCGGGGAGCTGTTTTTT CASMKANANTGELFF